This is a list of T cell receptor beta chains from one sample in a study of neurological immune-mediated disorders. TCRdb recomputed calls from the 5' RACE reads with MiXCR, one row per CDR3 protein. The repertoire consists of about 44,000 distinct CDR3 sequences, with under 25% occurring once and the leading ten covering about 4.1%. Material: PBMCs. Every receptor here comes from a man aged 60 to 75 with HTLV-1-associated myelopathy (HAM/TSP). Both conserved end residues are part of each CDR3. A D gene is named only where the DNA matches it firmly. Clone size appears in some rows only: once, few, many, or a class for an expanded clone.

D gene	clone size	J gene	V gene	CDR3 DNA	CDR3 protein
-	once	TRBJ1-6	TRBV12-2	TGTGCAAGTCCACAAGAGCCTCCTAATCCACCCCTCCACTTT	CASPQEPPNPPLHF
-	many	TRBJ1-5	TRBV29-1	TGCAGCGTTGGAGGGTCCGGCAATCAGCCCCAGCATTTT	CSVGGSGNQPQHF
-	many	TRBJ2-5	TRBV12-3/TRBV12-4	TGTGCCAGCAGCTCCTCCACGGGGGCACAAGAGACCCAGTACTTC	CASSSSTGAQETQYF
TRBD1	-	TRBJ2-7	TRBV7-8	TGTGCCAGCAGCTTAGACAGGGGGCGCGAGCAGTACTTC	CASSLDRGREQYF
-	large	TRBJ2-7	TRBV7-9	TGTGCCAGCAGCCCCGACCGACGCAGCGAGCAGTACTTC	CASSPDRRSEQYF
-	-	TRBJ2-7	TRBV12-3/TRBV12-4	TGTGCCAGCAGCCCCTCATTTCTCGAGCAGTACTTC	CASSPSFLEQYF
-	-	TRBJ2-5	TRBV5-5	TGTGCCAGCAGCTTTCTGGCTAGTGGGTTAGAGACCCAGTACTTC	CASSFLASGLETQYF
-	-	TRBJ2-3	TRBV7-9	-	CASSFYICSPLSGGATDTQYF
TRBD1	medium-sized	TRBJ1-1	TRBV5-1	TGCGCCAGTTTCATGGGGACAGAAATGAACACTGAAGCTTTCTTT	CASFMGTEMNTEAFF
-	-	TRBJ2-2	TRBV7-2	TGTGCCAGCAGCTTATTTGTTTCCGGGGAGCTGTTTTTT	CASSLFVSGELFF
-	few	TRBJ2-3	TRBV5-5	TGTGCCAGCAGCCAAATGGGACGAAGCACAGATACGCAGTATTTT	CASSQMGRSTDTQYF
TRBD1	many	TRBJ2-7	TRBV3-1	TGTGCCAGCAGCCAAGGGGGACAGGGGACCTACGAGCAGTACTTC	CASSQGGQGTYEQYF
-	many	TRBJ1-1	TRBV7-2	TGTGCCAGCAGCTTCGGGCCTAACACTGAAGCTTTCTTT	CASSFGPNTEAFF
-	-	TRBJ2-5	TRBV29-1	TGCAGCGTTGAAGATCAATGGAACAGGGAAGGAGAGACCCAGTACTTC	CSVEDQWNREGETQYF
-	few	TRBJ2-2	TRBV19	TGTGCCAGTAGTAGTTTCGGGCTCTCCGGGGAGCTGTTTTTT	CASSSFGLSGELFF
-	many	TRBJ2-1	TRBV6-6	TGTGCCAGCATCCCAATACTCGTCGCCGATGAGCAGTTCTTC	CASIPILVADEQFF
TRBD2	many	TRBJ2-7	TRBV28	TGTGCCAGCAGTCCGGGGGGGAAGGGTCACGAGCAGTACTTC	CASSPGGKGHEQYF
TRBD1	many	TRBJ1-4	TRBV20-1	TGCAGTGCTAGGACAGGGGGAACTGAAAAACTGTTTTTT	CSARTGGTEKLFF
-	-	TRBJ2-7	TRBV19	TGTGCCAGTAGTGACAGCTTCCGCGAGCAGTACTTC	CASSDSFREQYF
-	many	TRBJ1-1	TRBV7-2	TGTGCCAGCACCCCTGAGGGGTTGAACACTGAAGCTTTCTTT	CASTPEGLNTEAFF
-	-	TRBJ2-7	TRBV5-1	TGTGCCAGCTGCTCCAGGGGACCAGGGGCTAGAGAGTACTTC	CASCSRGPGAREYF
-	many	TRBJ2-7	TRBV4-1	TGCGCCAGCAGCCAAGATACCGGGAGTAAGACCTACGAGCAGTACTTC	CASSQDTGSKTYEQYF
-	many	TRBJ1-5	TRBV12-3/TRBV12-4	TGTGCCAGCAGTTTTGGGGGGAATCAGCCCCAGCATTTT	CASSFGGNQPQHF
TRBD2	many	TRBJ2-5	TRBV4-1	TGCGCCAGCAGCCAGAAGACTAGCGGAAATGAAGTGGAGACCCAGTACTTC	CASSQKTSGNEVETQYF
-	-	TRBJ2-1	TRBV27	TGTGCCAGCAGTTTATCAGGTATTCAGAGGCCTTCGAACAATGAGCAGTTCTTC	CASSLSGIQRPSNNEQFF
-	-	TRBJ2-7	TRBV5-6	TGTGCCAGCAGCCGGGACACGACCGAGCAGTACTTC	CASSRDTTEQYF
-	-	TRBJ2-4	TRBV9	TGTGCCAGCAGCGTAGAAAAGGTTGAAGCCAAAAACATTCAGTACTTC	CASSVEKVEAKNIQYF
TRBD2	many	TRBJ2-1	TRBV5-1	TGCGCCAGCAGCTTGGCCGCTAGCGGGAATGAGCAGTTCTTC	CASSLAASGNEQFF
-	many	TRBJ2-5	TRBV20-1	TGCAGTGCTGGGCGGCCCCAAGAGACCCAGTACTTC	CSAGRPQETQYF
-	many	TRBJ2-5	TRBV11-2	TGTGCCAGCAGCTTAGATCGAGAGACCCAGTACTTC	CASSLDRETQYF
-	many	TRBJ2-2	TRBV7-3	TGTGCCAGCAGCTTACGCTCGAACACCGGGGAGCTGTTTTTT	CASSLRSNTGELFF
-	many	TRBJ1-2	TRBV28	TGTGCCAGCAGTTTTCGGTACGGCTACACCTTC	CASSFRYGYTF
-	many	TRBJ2-1	TRBV5-1	TGCGCCAGCAGCCCGTCGGAGAGCTCCTACAATGAGCAGTTCTTC	CASSPSESSYNEQFF
TRBD2	many	TRBJ2-5	TRBV9	TGTGCCAGCAGCGCCAATGCGGCTAGCGGGACTATATTACAAGAGACCCAGTACTTC	CASSANAASGTILQETQYF
-	many	TRBJ1-1	TRBV14	TGTGCCAGCAGCCAAGATCGGACGGAGGGTAACACTGAAGCTTTCTTT	CASSQDRTEGNTEAFF